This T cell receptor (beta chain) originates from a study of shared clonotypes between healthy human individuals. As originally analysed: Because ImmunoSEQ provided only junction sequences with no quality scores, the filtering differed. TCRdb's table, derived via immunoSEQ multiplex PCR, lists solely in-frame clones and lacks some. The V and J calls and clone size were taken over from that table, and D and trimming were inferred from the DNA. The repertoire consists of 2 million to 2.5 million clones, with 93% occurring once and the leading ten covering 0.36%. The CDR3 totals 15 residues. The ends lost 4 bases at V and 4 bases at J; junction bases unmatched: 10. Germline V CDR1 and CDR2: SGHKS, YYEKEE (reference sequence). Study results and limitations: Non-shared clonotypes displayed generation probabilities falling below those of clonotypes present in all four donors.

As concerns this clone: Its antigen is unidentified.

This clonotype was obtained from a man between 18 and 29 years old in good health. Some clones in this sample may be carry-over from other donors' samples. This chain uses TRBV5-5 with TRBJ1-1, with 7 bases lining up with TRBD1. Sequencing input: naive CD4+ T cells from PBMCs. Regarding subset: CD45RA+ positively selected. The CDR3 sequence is CASSRDSLYSTEAFF. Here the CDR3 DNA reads TGTGCCAGCAGCAGGGACAGCCTTTACAGCACTGAAGCTTTCTTT.